This passage covers 9 T cell receptor beta chains from one sample sequenced in a study of siplizumab effects on memory and regulatory T cells. Generated by immunoSEQ multiplex PCR, the TCRdb table keeps only in-frame clones and is missing some. This sample has around 58,000 clones, with over 65% found just once. The sample was memory CD4+ T cells sorted from blood. The receptor set was obtained from a human donor in good health.

In its sample, this clone was seen a few times. The chain has TRBV5-1 and TRBJ1-1; D is uncertain. Germline lookup yields CDR1 SGHRS and CDR2 YFSETQ. V lost 4 bases and J lost 3, with 10 bases in between. This CDR3 region has 13 residues. In DNA, the CDR3 is TGCGCCAGCAGCCAGCAGACGGACACTGAAGCTTTCTTT. It translates to CASSQQTDTEAFF.

The chain links TRBV6-5 to TRBJ1-2; maybe TRBD1 (5 bases). CDR1 and CDR2 (germline): MNHEY, SVGAGI. The CDR3 is 12 residues long. The ends were cut back, 5 bases at V and 4 bases at J, with 8 bases in the middle. The CDR3 DNA reads as TGTGCCAGCAGTAACAGGTCCTATGGCTACACCTTC. Its protein is CASSNRSYGYTF.

This clone is medium-sized by share. The CDR3 bases are TGTGCCAGCAGCTTAGCTGGACGGCGGGTTTCAGGAGAAGGCTATGGCTACACCTTC. This gives the protein CASSLAGRRVSGEGYGYTF. This chain joins TRBV7-9 and TRBJ1-2; D not certain. The V end lost 0 bases, the J end lost 4 bases, and 24 bases lay between the germline ends. The CDR3 runs to 19 residues. CDR1 and CDR2 (germline): SEHNR, FQNEAQ (reference sequence). The full variable domain, its missing parts supplied by reference TRBV7-9 and TRBJ1-2, is DTGVSQNPRHKITKRGQNVTFRCDPISEHNRLYWYRQTLGQGPEFLTYFQNEAQLEKSRLLSDRFSAERPKGSFSTLEIQRTEQGDSAMYLCASSLAGRRVSGEGYGYTFGSGTRLTVV.

The chain has TRBV9 and TRBJ2-5; D unresolved. Trimming shortened V by 0 bases and J by 7 bases, and 10 bases separated the two germline ends. CDR1 and CDR2 from the germline V gene are SGDLS and YYNGEE. The CDR3 sequence is 13 residues long. CDR3 loop: CASSVDTSGTQYF. The CDR3 coding sequence is TGTGCCAGCAGCGTAGATACCTCCGGGACCCAGTACTTC.

This sequence joins TRBV2 and TRBJ2-2; D is unresolved. V lost 7 bases and J lost 1, with 7 bases in between. The V gene's germline CDR1 is SNHLY and CDR2 FYNNEI. This CDR3 has 13 residues. The CDR3 loop reads CASKYRNTGELFF. The CDR3, as DNA: TGTGCCAGCAAGTACAGGAACACCGGGGAGCTGTTTTTT.

J is TRBJ1-2 and V is TRBV7-1; 7 positions agree with TRBD1. TRBV7-1 has ORF status, its function being uncertain. The junction had 10 bases not matched to a gene; V was cut back by 4 bases and J by 5 bases. There are 15 residues in the CDR3. CDR3 region: CASSYSAGTAYGYTF. For the CDR3, the DNA is TGTGCCAGCAGCTACAGCGCCGGGACAGCTTATGGCTACACCTTC.

The chain joins TRBV18 to TRBJ2-1; the D gene is possibly TRBD2 (7 bases). The germline gives CDR1 KGHSH, CDR2 LQKENI. This CDR3 has 15 residues. Deletions cut 6 bases from V and 10 bases from J, with 22 bases between. In DNA form, the CDR3 reads TGTGCCAGCTCCCCAATGCGGGGGCCCCGCCTGGAGCAGTTCTTC. Translation gives CASSPMRGPRLEQFF.

This chain joins TRBV5-1 and TRBJ2-1; D may be TRBD2 (7 bases). Trimming removed 0 bases from V and 8 bases from J, with 12 bases in between. This CDR3 region has 14 residues. Germline CDR1 reads SGHRS; CDR2 reads YFSETQ. The CDR3 nucleotides read TGCGCCAGCAGCTTGGGGCGGGGGCTTGATGAGCAGTTCTTC. This sequence encodes CASSLGRGLDEQFF.

The chain carries TRBV9 and TRBJ2-7; 9 bases map to TRBD2. CDR1 is SGDLS and CDR2 is YYNGEE in the germline V gene. The CDR3 contains 15 residues. The V segment lost 2 bases and the J segment 0 bases; nucleotides outside the gene matches: 3. CDR3 region: CASSVLSGSSYEQYF. In nucleotides, the CDR3 is TGTGCCAGCAGCGTGCTTAGCGGGAGCTCCTACGAGCAGTACTTC.